Reported below is one TCR beta chain. The data belong to a study of blood T cell repertoires in COVID-19. The repertoire was sequenced with immunoSEQ multiplex PCR; TCRdb's copy has only in-frame clones and lacks some. This sample has fewer than 250,000 clones, with about 90% found just once. Study members were between roughly 18 and 89 years old and lived in 20 to 30 US regions. The source of this sequence is a woman between 50 and 59 years old with acute COVID-19. The sample consisted of PBMCs or T cells enriched from blood (not recorded which).

CDR3 protein: CASSPASGKYNEQFF. The CDR3 DNA follows: TGTGCCAGCTCACCGGCTAGCGGGAAATACAATGAGCAGTTCTTC. The J gene is TRBJ2-1, the V gene TRBV18; 9 bases match TRBD2. Germline V gene sequence: CDR1 KGHSH, CDR2 LQKENI. This CDR3 has 15 amino acids. J lost 4 bases, V lost 3 bases, and 4 bases had no gene match.